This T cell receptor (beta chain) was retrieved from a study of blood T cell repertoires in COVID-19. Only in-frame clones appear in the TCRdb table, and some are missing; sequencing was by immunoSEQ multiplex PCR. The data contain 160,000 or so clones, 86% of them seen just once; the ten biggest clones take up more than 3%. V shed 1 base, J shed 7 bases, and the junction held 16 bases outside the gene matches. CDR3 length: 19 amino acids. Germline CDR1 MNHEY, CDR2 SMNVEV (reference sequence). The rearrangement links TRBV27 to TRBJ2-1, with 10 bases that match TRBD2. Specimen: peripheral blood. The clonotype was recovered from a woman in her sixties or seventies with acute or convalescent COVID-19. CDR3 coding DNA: TGTGCCAGCAGTTTATATGGGACTAGCGTAACGGGGGTTACAAATGAGCAGTTCTTC. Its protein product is CASSLYGTSVTGVTNEQFF.